This T cell receptor (beta chain) appears in the sequencing data of a study of blood T cell repertoires in COVID-19. Study overall: Recovered Cohort 3 donors showed two negative PCRs, clearance, or symptom resolution. Italy, Spain and the United States were the sources of the convalescent and acute COVID-19 samples. Sources were T cells, B-cell-depleted T cells, or PBMCs; the material itself was cDNA or gDNA.

Here immunoSEQ multiplex PCR was the method, and the copy in TCRdb shows in-frame clones only, minus some. The sample holds some 200,000 clones; roughly 84% are singletons and the top ten take 7.2%. Recruitment covered about two dozen US areas and drew participants whose ages spanned roughly 18 to 100 years. This clonotype originated in a man aged 25-40 years in a cohort exposed to, infected with or recovered from COVID-19 (not recorded which). What was sequenced was PBMCs or T cells enriched from blood (not recorded which).

The CDR3 DNA follows: TGTGCCAGCAGCTTGCGGGAGGGCCGTGGGACAGATACGCAGTATTTT. It specifies CASSLREGRGTDTQYF. The V gene is TRBV7-2, the J gene TRBJ2-3, with 9 bases aligning to TRBD2. The CDR3 runs to 16 residues. Germline CDR1 and CDR2: SGHTA and FQGNSA. Trimming took 3 bases from V and 3 from J; bases not matched to a gene: 7.